The 25 T cell receptor beta chains given below trace back to one sample, sequenced in a study of identical twins. TCRdb used MiXCR to reprocess the 5' RACE reads, holding one entry per CDR3 protein. The data hold fewer than 250,000 distinct CDR3 sequences, with roughly 7.5% observed a single time. This same sample was also taken into another study, of yellow fever vaccine responses in identical twins.

Sample: CD8+ T cells sorted from blood. The receptors derive from a woman aged 18-30 years in good health.

In its sample, this clonotype was seen once. The chain links TRBV11-3 to TRBJ1-1; D ambiguous. The germline CDR1 and CDR2 sequences are SGHNT and YENEEA. The CDR3 totals 13 residues. The ends were cut back, 4 bases at V and 6 bases at J, with 12 bases in the middle. For the CDR3, the DNA is TGTGCCAGCAGCTCAAAGATGGGCTCTGAAGCTTTCTTT. This sequence encodes CASSSKMGSEAFF.

In this sample, this clonotype turned up many times. This sequence joins TRBV27 and TRBJ1-6, with D possibly TRBD1 on 5 matching bases. Trimming removed 0 bases from V and 7 bases from J, with 10 bases in between. The CDR3 spans 15 residues. The germline V gene has CDR1 MNHEY and CDR2 SMNVEV (reference sequence). Written as DNA, the CDR3 is TGTGCCAGCAGTTTATCGGGGGATTACAATTCACCCCTCCACTTT. This encodes CASSLSGDYNSPLHF.

V is TRBV9 and J is TRBJ2-3; 7 bases are a match to TRBD2. V was clipped by 3 bases and J by 6 bases; unmatched bases: 7. The length of the CDR3 is 14 residues. Germline V CDR1 and CDR2: SGDLS, YYNGEE. CDR3 region: CASSASGEGDTQYF. In DNA, the CDR3 is TGTGCCAGCAGCGCCAGCGGGGAGGGGGATACGCAGTATTTT. Full variable domain (outside the CDR3, taken from reference TRBV9 and TRBJ2-3): DSGVTQTPKHLITATGQRVTLRCSPRSGDLSVYWYQQSLDQGLQFLIQYYNGEERAKGNILERFSAQQFPDLHSELNLSSLELGDSALYFCASSASGEGDTQYFGPGTRLTVL.

This clonotype was found a few times. The J gene is TRBJ2-7, the V gene TRBV20-1; TRBD1 might be the D (6 bases). Trimming removed 2 bases at V and 1 base at J, with 15 bases between. The CDR3 covers 15 residues. Germline CDR1 DFQATT, CDR2 SNEGSKA (reference sequence). CDR3 bases: TGCAGTGCTAGATCGATCGCAGGGGTATCCTACGAGCAGTACTTC. Encoded protein: CSARSIAGVSYEQYF.

This CDR3 is CASSLARGTSQYQETQYF. The CDR3 DNA is TGTGCCAGCAGTTTAGCGCGAGGGACTAGCCAGTACCAAGAGACCCAGTACTTC. V and J are TRBV12-3 or TRBV12-4 and TRBJ2-5; 9 nucleotides match TRBD2. The CDR3 extends over 18 amino acids. Losses at the gene ends were 0 bases for V and 0 bases for J; bases not matched to a gene: 8.

The table lists this clonotype with many counts. The chain is built from TRBV24-1 and TRBJ2-1; 13 nucleotides align to TRBD2. Germline V gene lookup returns CDR1 KGHDR and CDR2 SFDVKD. Losses at the gene ends were 5 bases for V and 3 bases for J; bases not matched to a gene: 15. CDR3 length: 20 amino acids. CDR3 region: CATSGPTSGRVVGDYNEQFF. CDR3 nucleotide sequence: TGTGCCACCAGTGGACCAACTAGCGGGAGGGTCGTAGGGGACTACAATGAGCAGTTCTTC.

The rearrangement uses TRBV4-1 and TRBJ2-5; 15 bases agree with TRBD2. Trimming cost V 4 bases and J 2 bases; bases outside gene matches: 8. This CDR3 has 18 amino acids. Germline V gives CDR1 MGHRA, CDR2 YSYEKL. In DNA form, the CDR3 reads TGCGCCAGCAGCCCCAGGACTAGCGGGAGGGCGGGTCAAGAGACCCAGTACTTC. It encodes CASSPRTSGRAGQETQYF.

This clonotype was seen repeatedly, ten times or more. This rearrangement joins TRBV10-3 to TRBJ2-5, with TRBD2 matching over 15 bases. This CDR3 has 17 residues. J was trimmed by 5 bases and V by 2 bases; bases with no gene match: 6. Looked up from germline, CDR1 is ENHRY and CDR2 is SYGVKD. CDR3 sequence reads: CAISETRTSGREETQYF. CDR3 DNA: TGTGCCATCAGTGAGACGAGGACTAGCGGGAGGGAGGAGACCCAGTACTTC.

The table lists this clonotype with many counts. The chain uses TRBV20-1 and TRBJ1-5; TRBD1 is a possible D gene (5 bases). V shed 0 bases and J shed 2 bases, with 8 bases lying between them. Germline CDR1 reads DFQATT; CDR2 reads SNEGSKA (reference sequence). The CDR3 extends over 14 amino acids. Here the CDR3 DNA reads TGCAGTGCTAGAGAGGGGCAGGGCAATCAGCCCCAGCATTTT. Protein sequence: CSAREGQGNQPQHF.

This clonotype was seen ten or more times. The chain links TRBV12-3 or TRBV12-4 to TRBJ2-1; TRBD2 matches 7 bases. The length of the CDR3 is 13 residues. After removal of 6 bases from V and 5 bases from J, the junction contained 4 bases not matched to a gene. This CDR3 is CASSLSGNNEQFF. The CDR3 DNA is TGTGCCAGCAGCTTAAGCGGGAACAATGAGCAGTTCTTC.

This clonotype has a count of ten or more. The chain combines TRBV5-1 with TRBJ2-3; D uncertain. CDR1 and CDR2 from the germline V gene are SGHRS and YFSETQ. Trimming stripped 3 bases from V and 0 bases from J, with 11 bases between. The CDR3 is made up of 15 amino acids. The DNA for the CDR3 is TGCGCCAGCAGCTCGATCGACGGGAGCACAGATACGCAGTATTTT. This translates into CASSSIDGSTDTQYF.

In the case of this clonotype: The junction does not match germline at one end; this may be a read error. V and J are TRBV20-1 and TRBJ2-1, with D perhaps TRBD1 (5 bases). There are 16 residues in the CDR3. Germline V lookup: CDR1 DFQATT, CDR2 SNEGSKA (reference sequence). The CDR3 bases are TGCTGTGCTAGAGACAGACTCGGAAGCTCCTACAATGAGCAGTTCTTC. As protein: CCARDRLGSSYNEQFF.

This clonotype has ten or more counts. The rearrangement links TRBV5-5 to TRBJ2-7; tentatively, D is TRBD2 (5 bases). V was pared by 4 bases and J by 1 base, with 15 bases between. Germline V gives CDR1 SGHKS, CDR2 YYEKEE (reference sequence). The CDR3 contains 15 residues. The CDR3, as DNA: TGTGCCAGCAGCCCGAACGACGGGGAATCCTACGAGCAGTACTTC. As protein: CASSPNDGESYEQYF.

This rearrangement joins TRBV7-6 to TRBJ1-1, with 7 bases matching TRBD1. CDR1 is SGHVS, CDR2 FNYEAQ, per germline. CDR3 size: 13 residues. The ends lost 5 bases at V and 6 bases at J; junction bases unmatched: 6. The CDR3 spells CASSAGTAAEAFF. The DNA of the CDR3 is TGTGCCAGCAGCGCGGGGACAGCCGCTGAAGCTTTCTTT.

In its sample, this clonotype was seen a few times. Written as DNA, the CDR3 is TGTGCCAGCAGCCTGGACAGGGGTAACTATCAGCCCCAGCATTTT. This encodes CASSLDRGNYQPQHF. The chain recombines TRBV6-2 or TRBV6-3 with TRBJ1-5; 9 bases align to TRBD1. The germline gives CDR1 MNHEY, CDR2 SVGEGT. The CDR3 loop spans 15 amino acids. With V trimmed by 6 bases and J by 5 bases, 8 bases remained unmatched.

The rearrangement joins TRBV15 to TRBJ2-5; 9 bases are a match to TRBD1. The germline V gene encodes CDR1 LNHNV and CDR2 YYDKDF (reference sequence). V was clipped by 0 bases and J by 5 bases; unmatched bases: 10. The CDR3 extends over 17 amino acids. DNA of the CDR3: TGTGCCACCAGCAGAGACCCGGGACAGGGCTTTTGGGAGACCCAGTACTTC. Translated, it gives CATSRDPGQGFWETQYF.

This clonotype was observed at least ten times. The chain couples TRBV6-4 to TRBJ2-2, with TRBD1 matching over 7 bases. The length of the CDR3 is 16 residues. V lost 0 bases and J lost 1; bases outside the gene matches: 2. Germline CDR1 MRHNA, CDR2 SNTAGT. The CDR3 here is CASSDSAGGNTGELFF. CDR3 in DNA: TGTGCCAGCAGTGACTCGGCAGGGGGGAACACCGGGGAGCTGTTTTTT.

This chain links TRBV27 with TRBJ2-7, with TRBD2 matching 14 bases. From germline, CDR1 is MNHEY and CDR2 SMNVEV (reference sequence). This CDR3 contains 15 residues. The ends lost 7 bases at V and 6 bases at J; junction bases unmatched: 8. The CDR3 here is CASTHSGTSGSEQYF. The CDR3 region has the DNA TGTGCCAGCACGCACTCCGGGACTAGCGGGAGCGAGCAGTACTTC.

At least ten counts were recorded for this clonotype. The CDR3 region has the DNA TGCAGTGCTCTCGCGGTAGGGGACTCTAGCCACGAGCAGTACTTC. Its protein product is CSALAVGDSSHEQYF. This chain uses TRBV20-1 with TRBJ2-7, with D maybe TRBD2 (6 bases). The CDR3 extends over 15 amino acids. The V gene lost 5 bases and the J gene lost 5 bases, with 22 bases spanning the gap. Germline assignment: CDR1 DFQATT and CDR2 SNEGSKA (reference sequence).

The chain has TRBV7-6 and TRBJ2-5; TRBD2 might be the D (6 bases). Germline V gene lookup returns CDR1 SGHVS and CDR2 FNYEAQ. The CDR3 runs 14 residues. Between the trimmed V and J ends, which lost 5 bases and 4 bases, there was a span of 14 bases. For the CDR3, the DNA is TGTGCCAGCAGCCCGGAGGGCCCTCGAGAGACCCAGTACTTC. As protein: CASSPEGPRETQYF.

The chain couples TRBV20-1 to TRBJ1-2, with D uncertain. CDR3 length: 15 amino acids. V was cut by 5 bases and J by 3 bases, with 19 bases left in between. Germline V gene lookup returns CDR1 DFQATT and CDR2 SNEGSKA (reference sequence). CDR3 residues: CSAETLEEVHYGYTF. CDR3 DNA sequence: TGCAGTGCTGAGACCTTGGAGGAGGTCCACTATGGCTACACCTTC.

This clonotype has ten or more counts. V and J are TRBV2 and TRBJ2-7, with D unresolved. This CDR3 region has 13 residues. V lost 6 bases and J 3 bases, leaving 12 bases between the germline ends. Per germline, CDR1 SNHLY and CDR2 FYNNEI. CDR3 in DNA: TGTGCCAGCAGCGATGACCAGAACTACGAGCAGTACGTC. It encodes CASSDDQNYEQYV.

This chain joins TRBV10-3 and TRBJ2-3, with D perhaps TRBD1 (6 bases). Germline loops: CDR1 ENHRY, CDR2 SYGVKD. V was trimmed by 8 bases and J by 2 bases, leaving 17 bases between them. The CDR3 has 15 amino acids. The DNA for the CDR3 is TGTGCCATCCGGAGCACGGACAGACCCACAGATACGCAGTATTTT. Protein product: CAIRSTDRPTDTQYF.

Ten or more counts support this clonotype. The chain has TRBV5-6 and TRBJ2-1; the D gene is possibly TRBD2 (5 bases). The CDR3 covers 13 residues. Trimming took 9 bases from V and 0 from J, leaving 10 bases between them. Germline V lookup: CDR1 SGHDT, CDR2 YYEEEE. The CDR3 loop is CATQDSSYNEQFF. The CDR3 coding sequence is TGTGCCACGCAGGACTCCTCCTACAATGAGCAGTTCTTC.

The table lists this clonotype with many counts. The rearrangement links TRBV24-1 to TRBJ2-1; 8 bases are a match to TRBD2. With V trimmed by 8 bases and J by 2 bases, 1 base remained unmatched. The CDR3 consists of 13 residues. In germline, CDR1 is KGHDR, CDR2 SFDVKD. CDR3 loop: CATTGGAYNEQFF. CDR3 nucleotides: TGTGCCACCACCGGGGGGGCCTACAATGAGCAGTTCTTC.